This TCR beta chain was found in a study of blood T cell repertoires in COVID-19. Overall study: Italy, Spain and the United States were the sources of the convalescent and acute COVID-19 samples. T cells, B-cell-depleted T cells, or PBMCs provided the cDNA or gDNA that served as material.

Sequencing used immunoSEQ multiplex PCR; TCRdb keeps in-frame clones, though not all of them. The data hold 150,000 to 200,000 clones, with roughly 81% observed a single time. V lost 4 bases and J lost 7, with 16 bases in between. The CDR3 length is 13 residues. Germline V gives CDR1 GTSNPN, CDR2 SVGIG (reference sequence). Material: peripheral blood. The genes are TRBV30 and TRBJ1-2; a possible D gene is TRBD1 (6 bases). This sequence was found in a man in his forties or fifties who had recovered from COVID-19. The CDR3 loop reads CAWKGGPLIGYTF. For the CDR3, the DNA is TGTGCCTGGAAGGGGGGGCCCCTTATTGGCTACACCTTC.